Listed below are T cell receptor beta chains from one sample, sequenced in a study of blood T cell repertoires in COVID-19. The protocol was immunoSEQ multiplex PCR, while the TCRdb copy is restricted to in-frame clones and leaves out a portion. The sample holds 60,000 to 75,000 clones; 84% are singletons and the top ten take 12%. Sequencing was done on a sample of peripheral blood. The receptors derive from a human donor in a cohort sampled during active COVID-19. The CDR3 runs from the conserved cysteine through the conserved F or W. Each record gives: V gene, J gene, D gene, clone size, CDR3 DNA, CDR3 protein. D genes are given only for firm matches. Size values are once, few and many counts, or a class for expanded clones, and some rows have none.

v_call: TRBV28
j_call: TRBJ1-2
d_call: NA
clone_size: once
cdr3_nt: TGTGCCAGCAGTTTAAGCTTAACCGCTAACTATGGCTACACCTTC
cdr3_aa: CASSLSLTANYGYTF

v_call: TRBV11-2
j_call: TRBJ1-1
d_call: NA
clone_size: NA
cdr3_nt: TGTGCCAGCAGCTTAGATCCGGGACACCCTGAAGCTTTCTTT
cdr3_aa: CASSLDPGHPEAFF

v_call: TRBV29-1
j_call: TRBJ1-1
d_call: TRBD1
clone_size: NA
cdr3_nt: TGCAGCGTTGGTTTCCGGAGCGGGACAGGGGATTCTGAAGCTTTCTTT
cdr3_aa: CSVGFRSGTGDSEAFF

v_call: TRBV28
j_call: TRBJ1-2
d_call: TRBD1
clone_size: NA
cdr3_nt: TGTGCCAGCAGAAGGGGACAGCAACCTCCTAACTATGGCTACACCTTC
cdr3_aa: CASRRGQQPPNYGYTF

v_call: TRBV18
j_call: TRBJ1-4
d_call: NA
clone_size: NA
cdr3_nt: TGTGCCAGCTCAGCGGAAGAAAAACTGTTTTTT
cdr3_aa: CASSAEEKLFF

v_call: TRBV25-1
j_call: TRBJ2-7
d_call: NA
clone_size: NA
cdr3_nt: TGTGCCAGCAGTGACCATACCCGGGCGGGGTACTTC
cdr3_aa: CASSDHTRAGYF

v_call: TRBV19
j_call: TRBJ2-1
d_call: NA
clone_size: once
cdr3_nt: TGTGCCAGTAGTACGACAGCTTCTCATTTCAATGAGCAGTTCTTC
cdr3_aa: CASSTTASHFNEQFF

v_call: TRBV9
j_call: TRBJ2-3
d_call: NA
clone_size: NA
cdr3_nt: TGTGCCAGCAGCGTAGAGGACTTCTTTGCTACAGATACGCAGTATTTT
cdr3_aa: CASSVEDFFATDTQYF

v_call: TRBV5-8
j_call: TRBJ1-5
d_call: TRBD1
clone_size: NA
cdr3_nt: TGTGCCAGCAGCCGGAACCTCGGGACAGATAGCAATCAGCCCCAGCATTTT
cdr3_aa: CASSRNLGTDSNQPQHF

v_call: TRBV11-2
j_call: TRBJ2-1
d_call: NA
clone_size: NA
cdr3_nt: TGTGCCAGCAGCTCCATAGCAGACAATGAGCAGTTCTTC
cdr3_aa: CASSSIADNEQFF

v_call: TRBV27
j_call: TRBJ2-1
d_call: NA
clone_size: once
cdr3_nt: TGTGCCAGCAGTTCACCCGGGAGCGGCAGGCAGTTCTTC
cdr3_aa: CASSSPGSGRQFF

v_call: TRBV19
j_call: TRBJ1-1
d_call: TRBD1
clone_size: NA
cdr3_nt: TGTGCCACCCGAGGGGGCTGGGTTGAAGCTTTCTTT
cdr3_aa: CATRGGWVEAFF

v_call: TRBV24-1
j_call: TRBJ1-2
d_call: NA
clone_size: NA
cdr3_nt: TGTGCCACCTCCGGTGAGGGTTCTAACTATGGCTACACCTTC
cdr3_aa: CATSGEGSNYGYTF

v_call: TRBV11-2
j_call: TRBJ2-7
d_call: TRBD2
clone_size: NA
cdr3_nt: TGTGCCAGCAGCATCCCAAGCGGGGCCGAAGAGCAGTACTTC
cdr3_aa: CASSIPSGAEEQYF

v_call: TRBV5-4
j_call: TRBJ2-7
d_call: TRBD1
clone_size: NA
cdr3_nt: TGTGCCAGCAGCTTGGATAGACAGGGGCCTCCCTACGAGCAGTACTTC
cdr3_aa: CASSLDRQGPPYEQYF

v_call: TRBV6-2/TRBV6-3
j_call: TRBJ1-2
d_call: NA
clone_size: NA
cdr3_nt: TGTGCCAGCAGTTACTCGATAGTGTGGGGCTACACCTTC
cdr3_aa: CASSYSIVWGYTF

v_call: TRBV5-1
j_call: TRBJ1-1
d_call: NA
clone_size: once
cdr3_nt: TGCGCCAGCAGCTTGTCGGGGGATTTCACTGAAGCTTTCTTT
cdr3_aa: CASSLSGDFTEAFF

v_call: TRBV10-1
j_call: TRBJ2-7
d_call: NA
clone_size: NA
cdr3_nt: TGCGCCAGCAGTGAAAAGCGGAGCTCCTACGAGCAGTACTTC
cdr3_aa: CASSEKRSSYEQYF

v_call: TRBV21-1
j_call: TRBJ2-6
d_call: NA
clone_size: NA
cdr3_nt: TGTGCCAGCAGTAAGTTCGAGAGCTCTGGGGCCAACGTCCTGACTTTC
cdr3_aa: CASSKFESSGANVLTF

v_call: TRBV9
j_call: TRBJ1-1
d_call: NA
clone_size: NA
cdr3_nt: TGTGCCAGCAGCGTAGAGGGGCGCACTGAAGCTTTCTTT
cdr3_aa: CASSVEGRTEAFF

v_call: TRBV7-2
j_call: TRBJ2-4
d_call: NA
clone_size: NA
cdr3_nt: TGTGCCAGCAGCTTAGTAGCGGAAAACATTCAGTACTTC
cdr3_aa: CASSLVAENIQYF